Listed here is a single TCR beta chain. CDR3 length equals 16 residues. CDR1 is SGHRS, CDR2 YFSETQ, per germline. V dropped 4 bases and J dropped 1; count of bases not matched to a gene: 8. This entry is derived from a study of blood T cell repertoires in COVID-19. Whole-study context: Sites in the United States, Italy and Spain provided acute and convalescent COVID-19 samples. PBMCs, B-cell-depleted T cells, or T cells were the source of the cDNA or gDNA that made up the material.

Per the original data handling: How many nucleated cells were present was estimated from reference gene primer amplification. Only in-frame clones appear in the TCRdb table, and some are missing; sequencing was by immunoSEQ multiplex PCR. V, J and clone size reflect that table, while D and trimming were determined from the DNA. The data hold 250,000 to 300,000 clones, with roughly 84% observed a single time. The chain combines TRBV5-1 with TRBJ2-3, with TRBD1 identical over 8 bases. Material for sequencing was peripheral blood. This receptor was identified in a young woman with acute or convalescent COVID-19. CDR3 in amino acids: CASSLGQGGGTDTQYF. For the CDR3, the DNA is TGCGCCAGCAGCCTCGGACAGGGAGGTGGCACAGATACGCAGTATTTT. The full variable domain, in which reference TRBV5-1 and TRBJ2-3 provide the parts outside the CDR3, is KAGVTQTPRYLIKTRGQQVTLSCSPISGHRSVSWYQQTPGQGLQFLFEYFSETQRNKGNFPGRFSGRQFSNSRSEMNVSTLELGDSALYLCASSLGQGGGTDTQYFGPGTRLTVL.